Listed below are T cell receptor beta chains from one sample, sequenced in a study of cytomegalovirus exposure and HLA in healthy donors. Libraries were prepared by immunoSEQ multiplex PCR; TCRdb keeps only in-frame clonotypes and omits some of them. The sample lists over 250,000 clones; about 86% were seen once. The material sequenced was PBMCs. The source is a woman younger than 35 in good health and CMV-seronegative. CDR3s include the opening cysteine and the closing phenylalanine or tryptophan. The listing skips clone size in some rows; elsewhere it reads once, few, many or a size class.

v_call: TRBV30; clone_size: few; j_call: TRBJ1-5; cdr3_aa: CAWSPGQAINQPQHF
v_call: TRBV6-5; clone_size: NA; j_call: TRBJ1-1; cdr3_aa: CASSYDGGLNTEAFF
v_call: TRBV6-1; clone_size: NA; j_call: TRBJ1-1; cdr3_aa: CASSIQGMNTEAFF
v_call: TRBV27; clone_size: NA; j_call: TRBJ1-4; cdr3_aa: CASSFRVGRLSTNEKLFF
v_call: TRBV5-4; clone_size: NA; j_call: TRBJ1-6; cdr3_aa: CASSTSWTRGNSPLHF
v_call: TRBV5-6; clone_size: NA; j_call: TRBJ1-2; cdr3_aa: CASSLGGDGYTF
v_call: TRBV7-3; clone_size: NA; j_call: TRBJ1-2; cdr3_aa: CASSPGWSANYGYTF
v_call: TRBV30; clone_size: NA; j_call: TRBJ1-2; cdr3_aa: CAFNREMHLYGYTF
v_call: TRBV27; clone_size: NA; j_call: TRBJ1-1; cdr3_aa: CASSPWTGGTKGNTEAFF
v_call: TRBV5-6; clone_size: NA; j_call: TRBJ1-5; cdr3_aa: CASSLSGAYSNQPQHF
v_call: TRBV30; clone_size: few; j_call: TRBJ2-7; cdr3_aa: CAWSVPRWQYF
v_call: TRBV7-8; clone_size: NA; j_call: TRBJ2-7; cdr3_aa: CASSLRDRSYEQYF
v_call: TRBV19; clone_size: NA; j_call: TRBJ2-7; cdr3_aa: CASSWGTGYEQYF
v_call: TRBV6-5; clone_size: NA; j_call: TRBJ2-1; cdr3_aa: CASSYSNPDNEQFF
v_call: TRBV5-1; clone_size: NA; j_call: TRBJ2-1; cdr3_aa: CASSFQLGLAGVNEQFF
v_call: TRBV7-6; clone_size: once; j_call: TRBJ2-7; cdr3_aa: CASSLEAGWDEQYF
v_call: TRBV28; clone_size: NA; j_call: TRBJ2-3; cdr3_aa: CAVDGTSGTDTQYF
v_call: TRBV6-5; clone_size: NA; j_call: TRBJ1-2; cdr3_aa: CASSYQGGYTF
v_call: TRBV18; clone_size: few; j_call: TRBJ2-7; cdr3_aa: CASSPLEGQVSGEQYF
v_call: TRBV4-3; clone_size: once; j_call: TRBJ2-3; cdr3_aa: CASSGPEGQGIADTQYF
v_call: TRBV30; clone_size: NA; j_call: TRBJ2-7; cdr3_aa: CAWSVIGQGAHEQYF
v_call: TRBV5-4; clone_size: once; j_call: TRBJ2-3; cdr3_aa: CASSSTKTSTDTQYF
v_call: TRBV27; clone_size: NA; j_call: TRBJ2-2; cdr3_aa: CASSLIGASHYGELFF
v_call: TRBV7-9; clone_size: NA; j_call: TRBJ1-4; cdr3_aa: CASSWPSKNEKLFF
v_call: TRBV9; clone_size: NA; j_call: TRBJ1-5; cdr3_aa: CASSLSSGNQPQHF
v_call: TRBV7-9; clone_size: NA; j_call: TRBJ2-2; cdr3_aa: CASSLVGGGNTGELFF
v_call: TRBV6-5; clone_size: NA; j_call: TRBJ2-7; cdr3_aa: CASSYAGAPYEQYF
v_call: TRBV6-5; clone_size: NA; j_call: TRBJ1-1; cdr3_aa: CASSYWAAGTTEAFF
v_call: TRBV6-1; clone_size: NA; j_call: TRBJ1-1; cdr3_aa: CASGRKNTEAFF
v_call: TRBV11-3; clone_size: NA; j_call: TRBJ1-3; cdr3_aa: CASRTGGNTIYF
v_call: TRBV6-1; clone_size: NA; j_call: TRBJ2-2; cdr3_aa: CASSELAGDTGELFF
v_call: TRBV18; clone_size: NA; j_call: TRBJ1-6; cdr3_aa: CASSPRTGDSPLHF
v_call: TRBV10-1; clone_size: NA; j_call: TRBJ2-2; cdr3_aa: CASSESTSGRAVGELFF
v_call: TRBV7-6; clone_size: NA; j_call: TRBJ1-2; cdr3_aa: CASSFHSNYGYTF
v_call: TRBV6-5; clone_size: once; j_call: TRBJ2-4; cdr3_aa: CASSYSNGGSIQYF